Listed below are T cell receptor beta chains from one sample, sequenced in a study of blood T cell repertoires in COVID-19. Profiled with immunoSEQ multiplex PCR; TCRdb holds only in-frame clones, not every one. The sample has fewer than 300,000 clones, around 90% seen once. Source material: peripheral blood. These receptors originate from a person aged 18-35 years with COVID-19, enrolled during active disease. Each CDR3 is given with its conserved first and last residue. The D gene is left open where the match is weak. Rows may omit the clone size; those that give it use once, few, many or a size class.

v_call,clone_size,d_call,j_call,cdr3_nt,cdr3_aa
TRBV15,-,-,TRBJ2-7,TGTGCCACCAGCAGAGGAGGGGACTTAAAGCAGTACTTC,CATSRGGDLKQYF
TRBV29-1,-,TRBD1,TRBJ2-3,TGCAGCTTCACGTCACCGGGACAGGGGATTGGTACGCAGTATTTT,CSFTSPGQGIGTQYF
TRBV19,-,TRBD2,TRBJ2-4,TGTGCCAGTAGTATCTCAGGGAGGGGAGCCAAAAACATTCAGTACTTC,CASSISGRGAKNIQYF
TRBV13,-,-,TRBJ2-1,TGTGCCAGCAGTCTTCGAGGAAACAATGAGCAGTTCTTC,CASSLRGNNEQFF
TRBV18,-,-,TRBJ2-3,TGTGCCAGCTCACCAATTATCGCAGATACGCAGTATTTT,CASSPIIADTQYF
TRBV7-2,-,-,TRBJ1-1,TGTGCCAGCAGCTTCCCTGACGGGGGGTATCGTGAAGCTTTCTTT,CASSFPDGGYREAFF
TRBV15,-,TRBD2,TRBJ2-5,TGTGCCACCAGCTCCCGGGAGGGCAGGGAGGGAGAGACCCAGTACTTC,CATSSREGREGETQYF
TRBV6-6,-,-,TRBJ2-7,TGTGCCACCATTGGGACTGATTCTTACGAGCAGTACTTC,CATIGTDSYEQYF
TRBV7-9,-,TRBD1,TRBJ2-1,TGTGCCAGCAACAGACAGGGGAGTTCCTACAATGAGCAGTTCTTC,CASNRQGSSYNEQFF
TRBV28,-,-,TRBJ1-1,TGTGCCAGCAGTTTGGGCGCTTTGACTGAAGCTTTCTTT,CASSLGALTEAFF
TRBV19,-,-,TRBJ1-2,TGTGCCAGTAGGGCCCAGGCCGACAGCAACTATGGCTACACCTTC,CASRAQADSNYGYTF
TRBV27,-,TRBD1,TRBJ1-2,TGTGCCAGCAGTCTCGGGACAGGGCCTTACGCTGGCTACACCTTC,CASSLGTGPYAGYTF
TRBV6-5,-,TRBD1,TRBJ1-2,TGTGCCAGCAGCCCCGGGACAGGGCTTGGCTACACCTTC,CASSPGTGLGYTF
TRBV7-8,once,-,TRBJ1-5,TGTGCCAGCAGTAAAGACAGATCGTCCCCCCAGCATTTT,CASSKDRSSPQHF
TRBV2,-,TRBD1,TRBJ2-4,TGTGCCAGCAGTATAAATGCTCAGGACAGGGGAAACATTCAGTACTTC,CASSINAQDRGNIQYF
TRBV5-6,-,TRBD2,TRBJ2-7,TGTGCCAGCAGCTTGGAGCCTAGCGGGGCCTACGAGCAGTACTTC,CASSLEPSGAYEQYF
TRBV7-9,few,TRBD2,TRBJ2-7,TGTGCCAGCAGCTTACCGGGACTAGACGAGCAGTACTTC,CASSLPGLDEQYF
TRBV9,-,-,TRBJ2-1,TGTGCCAGCACCCCCCTTTCCAGCTCCTACAATGAGCAGTTCTTC,CASTPLSSSYNEQFF
TRBV27,many,TRBD1,TRBJ1-2,TGTGCCAGCAGTCCTACCGGGACAGGGGCTGCTGGCTACACCTTC,CASSPTGTGAAGYTF
TRBV19,-,-,TRBJ1-1,TGTGCCATCCTCGTGGGGGGGCCAAACACTGAAGCTTTCTTT,CAILVGGPNTEAFF
TRBV28,-,-,TRBJ1-2,TGTGCCAGCAGTCCCTACAGGGACGGCTATGGCTACACCTTC,CASSPYRDGYGYTF
TRBV6-1,-,-,TRBJ1-1,TGTGCCAGCAGTGATAGGGGGACCAACACTGAAGCTTTCTTT,CASSDRGTNTEAFF
TRBV7-8,-,TRBD2,TRBJ2-3,TGTGCCAGCAGCTTAGGTTCGCTAGCGGGGGGCACAGATACGCAGTATTTT,CASSLGSLAGGTDTQYF
TRBV5-1,-,TRBD2,TRBJ2-1,TGCGCCAGCAGCCTAGGACTAGCGGGGGGGAATGAGCAGTTCTTC,CASSLGLAGGNEQFF
TRBV4-1,-,-,TRBJ2-1,TGCGCCAGCAGGTCGAGTGGCAATGAGCAGTTCTTC,CASRSSGNEQFF
TRBV3-1/TRBV3-2,-,TRBD2,TRBJ2-3,TGTGCCAGCAGCCAGGGACTAGCGGGAAGGGGCACAGATACGCAGTATTTT,CASSQGLAGRGTDTQYF
TRBV11-2,-,TRBD1,TRBJ1-6,TGTGCCAGCAGCAGGGGGGACAGCATGAATTCACCCCTCCACTTT,CASSRGDSMNSPLHF
TRBV9,-,-,TRBJ2-1,TGTGCCAGCAGTGGGACTGGGGCCTCCTACAATGAGCAGTTCTTC,CASSGTGASYNEQFF
TRBV5-6,few,TRBD2,TRBJ2-7,TGTGCCAGCAGCTGGGGGACTAGCGGGAGTCCCTACGAGCAGTACTTC,CASSWGTSGSPYEQYF
TRBV5-1,-,TRBD2,TRBJ2-1,TGCGCCAGCAGCCCAAGCGGGGGGGGCAATGAGCAGTTCTTC,CASSPSGGGNEQFF
TRBV19,-,-,TRBJ1-2,TGTGCCAGTAGTACCCTCCAGGGGAAGGAGGATGGCTACACCTTC,CASSTLQGKEDGYTF
TRBV4-1,-,TRBD2,TRBJ2-2,TGCGCCAGCAGCCAGGGAGGACTAGCGGGAGTGGGCACCGGGGAGCTGTTTTTT,CASSQGGLAGVGTGELFF
TRBV7-9,-,TRBD1,TRBJ2-7,TGTGCCAGCAGCTTCGGACAGGGGGCCCACGAGCAGTACTTC,CASSFGQGAHEQYF
TRBV6-5,-,-,TRBJ1-1,TGTGCCAGCAGTTCCTTCGATAGTATTGGTCGGGCTGAAGCTTTCTTT,CASSSFDSIGRAEAFF
TRBV19,-,TRBD2,TRBJ2-2,TGTGCCAGTAGTATAGGACTAGCGGGAGCCAACACCGGGGAGCTGTTTTTT,CASSIGLAGANTGELFF
TRBV6-4,-,TRBD2,TRBJ2-1,TGTGCCAGCAGTCGAACTAGCGGGAGTACCAATGAGCAGTTCTTC,CASSRTSGSTNEQFF
TRBV5-8,-,-,TRBJ1-6,TGTGCCAGCAGCTTAAGGCGGATCCAGCGGTATGGTTCACCCCTCCACTTT,CASSLRRIQRYGSPLHF
TRBV6-5,-,-,TRBJ1-2,TGTGCCACCGTACAGGGAGACTATGGCTACACCTTC,CATVQGDYGYTF
TRBV4-2,-,-,TRBJ2-3,TGTGCCAGCAGCCAAGATGTCTCGAGGCCCACTAGCACAGATACGCAGTATTTT,CASSQDVSRPTSTDTQYF
TRBV5-5,-,TRBD2,TRBJ2-1,TGTGCCAGCAGCTTGGCCTTACTAGCGGGAAACAATGAGCAGTTCTTC,CASSLALLAGNNEQFF
TRBV10-3,once,TRBD1,TRBJ2-5,TGTGCCAGCCATGGGACAGGGGCGGAGACCCAGTACTTC,CASHGTGAETQYF
TRBV9,-,TRBD1,TRBJ1-1,TGTGCCAGCAGCGTAGGCACAGGGGGGAACACTGAAGCTTTCTTT,CASSVGTGGNTEAFF
TRBV5-6,-,-,TRBJ1-1,TGTGCCAGCAGCAGCGGAACAGGGCCTTGGGGCACTGAAGCTTTCTTT,CASSSGTGPWGTEAFF
TRBV19,-,-,TRBJ1-6,TGTGCCAGTAGTATCGGGTCAGTAAATTCACCCCTCCACTTT,CASSIGSVNSPLHF